The rows below give T cell receptor beta chains drawn from one sample of a study of T cell responses to AZD1222 COVID-19 vaccine. The method was immunoSEQ multiplex PCR; TCRdb's version includes in-frame clones alone and lacks a portion of them. Of more than 150,000 clones in the sample, 70% to 90% are singletons; the top ten hold 5.5% to 7%. Sequenced here: peripheral blood, sampled after recovery from COVID-19. These receptors all come from an adult who had recovered from COVID-19. Each CDR3 is given with its conserved first and last residue. The order of the fields is D gene, clone size, V gene, J gene, CDR3 DNA, CDR3 protein. A D gene is named only where the DNA matches it firmly. Only some rows state a clone size, as once, few, many or a class for expanded clones.

>.|.|TRBV5-5|TRBJ1-5
TGTGCCAGCAGCTTGGTACAGGCCGTTAATCAGCCCCAGCATTTT
CASSLVQAVNQPQHF
>.|.|TRBV27|TRBJ2-7
TGTGCCAGCAGTTGGGGGCTTGCTGGCGGGAGTATATACGAGCAGTACTTC
CASSWGLAGGSIYEQYF
>TRBD1|.|TRBV5-1|TRBJ1-2
TGCGCCAGCAGCGCCGGACAGGGGAGCAGTGGCTACACCTTC
CASSAGQGSSGYTF
>TRBD1|.|TRBV14|TRBJ1-1
TGTGCCAGCAGCCCCAAGGACAGGGGGCAAACTGAAGCTTTCTTT
CASSPKDRGQTEAFF
>TRBD2|.|TRBV27|TRBJ2-7
TGTGCCAGCAGTTTGGGGACTAGCGGGCTAGCCTACGAGCAGTACTTC
CASSLGTSGLAYEQYF
>.|.|TRBV5-1|TRBJ2-2
TGCGCCAGCAGCTCCCCCGAGTCCGGCGGCACCGGGGAGCTGTTTTTT
CASSSPESGGTGELFF
>.|.|TRBV27|TRBJ1-5
TGTGCCAGCAGTGACACGGCCAATCAGCCCCAGCATTTT
CASSDTANQPQHF
>.|.|TRBV3-1/TRBV3-2|TRBJ1-1
TGTGCCAGCAGCCCCCTCAGGGGCTTGGGTGCTTTCTTT
CASSPLRGLGAFF
>.|.|TRBV24-1|TRBJ1-2
TGTGCCACCAGTGATTCCGGCTATGGCTACACCTTC
CATSDSGYGYTF
>TRBD1|.|TRBV29-1|TRBJ2-7
TGCAGCGTATTCTTATCCGACAGGGACTACGAGCAGTACTTC
CSVFLSDRDYEQYF
>.|.|TRBV4-2|TRBJ1-1
TGTGCCAGCAGCGAAAGGGACACTGAAGCTTTCTTT
CASSERDTEAFF
>TRBD1|few|TRBV29-1|TRBJ2-7
TGCAGCGTTGTTGGGACAGGAGAAACCTACGAGCAGTACTTC
CSVVGTGETYEQYF
>.|.|TRBV19|TRBJ1-2
TGTGCCAGTAGTTGGGGCAATAGTGGCTACACCTTC
CASSWGNSGYTF
>TRBD2|.|TRBV29-1|TRBJ2-3
TGCAGCGGTCGGACTAGCGGCCGCACAGATACGCAGTATTTT
CSGRTSGRTDTQYF
>.|.|TRBV27|TRBJ1-4
TGTGCCACGTCCCCCACCGGGACAATTAATGAAAAACTGTTTTTT
CATSPTGTINEKLFF
>TRBD1|.|TRBV5-1|TRBJ2-1
TGCGCCAGCAGCTCGGACCCCGGGACAGGGTACAATGAGCAGTTCTTC
CASSSDPGTGYNEQFF
>TRBD1|.|TRBV18|TRBJ1-4
TGTGCCAGCTCACACGGGACAGGGGCGCAAAAACTGTTTTTT
CASSHGTGAQKLFF
>.|.|TRBV15|TRBJ2-1
TGTGCCACCAGCAGGTCCAGCAATGAGCAGTTCTTC
CATSRSSNEQFF
>.|once|TRBV18|TRBJ1-5
TGTGCCAGCTCACCACCAGGGGGTATTGGCGGTCAGCCCCAGCATTTT
CASSPPGGIGGQPQHF
>TRBD1|.|TRBV19|TRBJ1-2
TGTGCCAGTAGTATACCCGGGACAGAATCCTATGGCTACACCTTC
CASSIPGTESYGYTF
>.|.|TRBV7-9|TRBJ1-3
TGTGCCAGCAGCTTCTTTACGCTTTCCTCTGGAAACACCATATATTTT
CASSFFTLSSGNTIYF
>.|.|TRBV3-1/TRBV3-2|TRBJ2-1
TGTGCCAGCAGTTCTCATAGCGATGAGCAGTTCTTC
CASSSHSDEQFF